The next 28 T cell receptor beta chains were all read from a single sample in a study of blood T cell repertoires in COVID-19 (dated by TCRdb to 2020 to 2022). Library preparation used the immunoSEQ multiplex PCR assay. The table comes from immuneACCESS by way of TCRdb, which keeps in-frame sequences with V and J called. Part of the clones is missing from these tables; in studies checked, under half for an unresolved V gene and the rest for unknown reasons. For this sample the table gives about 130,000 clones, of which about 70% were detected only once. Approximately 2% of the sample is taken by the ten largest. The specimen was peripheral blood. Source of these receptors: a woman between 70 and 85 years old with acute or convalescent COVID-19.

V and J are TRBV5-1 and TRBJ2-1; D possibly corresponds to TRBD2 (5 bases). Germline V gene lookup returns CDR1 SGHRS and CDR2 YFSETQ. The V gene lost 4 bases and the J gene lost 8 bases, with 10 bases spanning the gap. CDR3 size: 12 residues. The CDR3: CASSPRGHEQFF. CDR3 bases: TGCGCCAGCAGCCCCCGGGGTCATGAGCAGTTCTTC.

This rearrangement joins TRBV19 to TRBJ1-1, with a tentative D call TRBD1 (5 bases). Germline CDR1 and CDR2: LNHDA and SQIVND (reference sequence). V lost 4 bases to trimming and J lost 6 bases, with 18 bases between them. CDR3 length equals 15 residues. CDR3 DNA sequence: TGTGCCAGTAGTACCCCAGGGCGGCAAAGCCCTGAAGCTTTCTTT. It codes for CASSTPGRQSPEAFF.

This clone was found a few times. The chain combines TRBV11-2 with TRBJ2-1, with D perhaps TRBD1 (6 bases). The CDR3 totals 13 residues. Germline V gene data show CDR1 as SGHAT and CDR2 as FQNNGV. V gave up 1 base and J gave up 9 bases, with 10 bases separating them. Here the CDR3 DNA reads TGTGCCAGCAGCTTAGTTTGGGGGCGTGAGCAGTTCTTC. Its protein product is CASSLVWGREQFF.

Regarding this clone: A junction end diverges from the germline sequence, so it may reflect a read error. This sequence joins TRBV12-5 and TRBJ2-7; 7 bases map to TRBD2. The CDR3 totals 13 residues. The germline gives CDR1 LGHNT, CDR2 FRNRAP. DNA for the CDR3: TGTGCTAGTGGTTTGGGCCGGGGCAGCGGGGACGACTTC. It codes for CASGLGRGSGDDF.

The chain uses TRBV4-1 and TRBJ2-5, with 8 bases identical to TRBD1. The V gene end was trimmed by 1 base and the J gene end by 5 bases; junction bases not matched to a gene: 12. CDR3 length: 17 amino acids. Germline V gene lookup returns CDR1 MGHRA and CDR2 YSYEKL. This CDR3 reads CASSQGTGMGWMETQYF. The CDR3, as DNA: TGCGCCAGCAGCCAAGGGACAGGGATGGGGTGGATGGAGACCCAGTACTTC.

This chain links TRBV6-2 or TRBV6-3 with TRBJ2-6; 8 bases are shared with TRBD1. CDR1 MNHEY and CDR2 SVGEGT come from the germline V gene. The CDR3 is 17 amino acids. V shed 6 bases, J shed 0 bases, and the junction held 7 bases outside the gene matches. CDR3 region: CASSRRDRPSGANVLTF. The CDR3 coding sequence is TGTGCCAGCAGCCGCCGGGACAGGCCCTCTGGGGCCAACGTCCTGACTTTC.

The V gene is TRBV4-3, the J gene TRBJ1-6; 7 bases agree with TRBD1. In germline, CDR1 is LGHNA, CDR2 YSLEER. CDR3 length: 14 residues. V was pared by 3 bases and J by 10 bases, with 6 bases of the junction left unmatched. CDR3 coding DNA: TGCGCCAGCAGCCACGTTAGGGACAGCTCACCCCTCCACTTT. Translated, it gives CASSHVRDSSPLHF.

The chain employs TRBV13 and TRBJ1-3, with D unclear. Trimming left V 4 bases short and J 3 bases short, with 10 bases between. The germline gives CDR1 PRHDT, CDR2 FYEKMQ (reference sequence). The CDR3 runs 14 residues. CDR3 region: CASSSPGFGNTIYF. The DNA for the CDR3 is TGTGCCAGCAGCTCGCCGGGATTTGGAAACACCATATATTTT.

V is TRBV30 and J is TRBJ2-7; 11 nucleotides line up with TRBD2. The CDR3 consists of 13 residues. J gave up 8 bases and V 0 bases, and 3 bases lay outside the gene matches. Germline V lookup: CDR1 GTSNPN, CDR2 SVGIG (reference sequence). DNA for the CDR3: TGTGCCTGGAGTGTTAGACTAGCGGGAAAGCAGTACTTC. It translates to CAWSVRLAGKQYF.

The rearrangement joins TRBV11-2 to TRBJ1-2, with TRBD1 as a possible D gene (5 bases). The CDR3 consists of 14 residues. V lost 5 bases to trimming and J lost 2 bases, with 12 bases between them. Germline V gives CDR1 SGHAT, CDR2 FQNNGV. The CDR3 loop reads CASSPRRDNYGYTF. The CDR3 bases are TGTGCCAGCAGCCCTAGGAGGGACAACTATGGCTACACCTTC.

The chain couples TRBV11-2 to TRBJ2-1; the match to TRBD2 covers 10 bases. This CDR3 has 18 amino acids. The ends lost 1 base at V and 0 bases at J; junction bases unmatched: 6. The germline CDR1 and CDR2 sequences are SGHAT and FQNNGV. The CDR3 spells CASSLVGASGSSYNEQFF. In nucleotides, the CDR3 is TGTGCCAGCAGCTTAGTAGGCGCTAGCGGGAGCTCCTACAATGAGCAGTTCTTC.

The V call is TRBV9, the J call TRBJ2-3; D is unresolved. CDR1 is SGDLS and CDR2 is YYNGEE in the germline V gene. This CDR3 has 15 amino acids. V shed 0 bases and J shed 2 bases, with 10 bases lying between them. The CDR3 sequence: CASSVVGGHTDTQYF. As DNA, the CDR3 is TGTGCCAGCAGCGTAGTTGGCGGTCACACAGATACGCAGTATTTT.

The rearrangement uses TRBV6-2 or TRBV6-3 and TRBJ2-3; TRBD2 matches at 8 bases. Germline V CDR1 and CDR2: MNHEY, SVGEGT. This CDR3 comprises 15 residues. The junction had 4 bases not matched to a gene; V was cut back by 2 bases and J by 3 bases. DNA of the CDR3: TGTGCCAGCAGTTACGCCGGGGGGGCGACAGATACGCAGTATTTT. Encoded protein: CASSYAGGATDTQYF.

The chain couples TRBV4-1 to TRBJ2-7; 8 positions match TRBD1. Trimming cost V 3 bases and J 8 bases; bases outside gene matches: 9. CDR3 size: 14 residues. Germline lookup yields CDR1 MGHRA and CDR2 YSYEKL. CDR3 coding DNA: TGCGCCAGCAGCCATACGGACAGGGACTTACAGCAGTACTTC. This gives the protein CASSHTDRDLQQYF.

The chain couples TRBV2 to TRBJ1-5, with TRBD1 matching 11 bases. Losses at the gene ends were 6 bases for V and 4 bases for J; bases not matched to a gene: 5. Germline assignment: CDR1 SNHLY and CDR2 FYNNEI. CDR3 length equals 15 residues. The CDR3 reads CASRGGTGGNQPQHF. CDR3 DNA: TGTGCCAGCAGGGGAGGGACAGGGGGGAATCAGCCCCAGCATTTT.

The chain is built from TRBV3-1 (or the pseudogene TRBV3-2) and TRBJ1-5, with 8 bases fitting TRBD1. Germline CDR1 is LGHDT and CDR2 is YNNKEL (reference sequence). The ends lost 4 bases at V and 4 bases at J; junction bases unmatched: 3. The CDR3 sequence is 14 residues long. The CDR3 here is CASSLRQGNQPQHF. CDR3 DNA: TGTGCCAGCAGCCTTCGACAGGGGAATCAGCCCCAGCATTTT.

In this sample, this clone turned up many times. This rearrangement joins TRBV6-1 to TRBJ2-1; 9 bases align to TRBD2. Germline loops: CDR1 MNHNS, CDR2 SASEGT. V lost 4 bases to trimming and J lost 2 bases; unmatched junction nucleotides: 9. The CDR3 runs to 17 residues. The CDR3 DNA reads TGTGCCAGCAGTGGCGGGGGGGCTCAGGTAACCTACAATGAGCAGTTCTTC. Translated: CASSGGGAQVTYNEQFF.

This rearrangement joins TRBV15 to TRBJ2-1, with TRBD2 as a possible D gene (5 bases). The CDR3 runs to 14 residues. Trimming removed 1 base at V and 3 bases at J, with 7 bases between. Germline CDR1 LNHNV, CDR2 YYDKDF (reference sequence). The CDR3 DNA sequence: TGTGCCACCAGCAGAGGACGGGACTACAATGAGCAGTTCTTC. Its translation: CATSRGRDYNEQFF.

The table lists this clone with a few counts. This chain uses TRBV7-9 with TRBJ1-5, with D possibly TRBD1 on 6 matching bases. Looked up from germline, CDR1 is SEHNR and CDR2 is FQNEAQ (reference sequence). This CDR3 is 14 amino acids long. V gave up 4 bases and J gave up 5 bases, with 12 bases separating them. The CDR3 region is CASSSTGRDQPQHF. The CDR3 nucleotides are TGTGCCAGCAGCTCTACAGGGCGGGATCAGCCCCAGCATTTT.

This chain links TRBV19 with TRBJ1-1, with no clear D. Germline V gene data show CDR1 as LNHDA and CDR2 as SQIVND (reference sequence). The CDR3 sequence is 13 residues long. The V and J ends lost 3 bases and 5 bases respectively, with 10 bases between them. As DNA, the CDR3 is TGTGCCAGTAGTATTGAGGTAAGGACTGAAGCTTTCTTT. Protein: CASSIEVRTEAFF. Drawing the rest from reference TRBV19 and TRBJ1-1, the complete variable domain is DGGITQSPKYLFRKEGQNVTLSCEQNLNHDAMYWYRQDPGQGLRLIYYSQIVNDFQKGDIAEGYSVSREKKESFPLTVTSAQKNPTAFYLCASSIEVRTEAFFGQGTRLTVV.

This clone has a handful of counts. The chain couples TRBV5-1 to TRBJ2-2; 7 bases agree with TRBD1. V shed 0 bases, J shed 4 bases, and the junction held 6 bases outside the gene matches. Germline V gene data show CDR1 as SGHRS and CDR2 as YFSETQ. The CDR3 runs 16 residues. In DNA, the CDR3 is TGCGCCAGCAGCTTGGAAGGGGGCATCGGCACCGGGGAGCTGTTTTTT. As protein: CASSLEGGIGTGELFF.

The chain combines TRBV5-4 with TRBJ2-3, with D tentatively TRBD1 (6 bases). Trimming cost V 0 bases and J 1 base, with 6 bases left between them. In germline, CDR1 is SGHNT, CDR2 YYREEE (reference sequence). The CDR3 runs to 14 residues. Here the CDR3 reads CASSLEGGTDTQYF. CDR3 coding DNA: TGTGCCAGCAGCTTGGAGGGGGGCACAGATACGCAGTATTTT. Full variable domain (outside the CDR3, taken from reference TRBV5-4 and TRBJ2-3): ETGVTQSPTHLIKTRGQQVTLRCSSQSGHNTVSWYQQALGQGPQFIFQYYREEENGRGNFPPRFSGLQFPNYSSELNVNALELDDSALYLCASSLEGGTDTQYFGPGTRLTVL.

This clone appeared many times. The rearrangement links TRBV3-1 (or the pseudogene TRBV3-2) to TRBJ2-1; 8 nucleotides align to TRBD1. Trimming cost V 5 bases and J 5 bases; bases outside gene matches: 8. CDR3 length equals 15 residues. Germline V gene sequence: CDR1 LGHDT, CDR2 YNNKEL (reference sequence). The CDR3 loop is CASSSGQGLDNEQFF. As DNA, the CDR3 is TGTGCCAGCAGCTCCGGACAGGGCTTAGACAATGAGCAGTTCTTC.

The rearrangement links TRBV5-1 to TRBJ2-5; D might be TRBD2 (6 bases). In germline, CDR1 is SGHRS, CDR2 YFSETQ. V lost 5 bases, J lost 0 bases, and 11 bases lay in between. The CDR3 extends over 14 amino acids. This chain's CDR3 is CASRISGYQETQYF. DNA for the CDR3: TGCGCCAGCAGAATTAGCGGTTACCAAGAGACCCAGTACTTC.

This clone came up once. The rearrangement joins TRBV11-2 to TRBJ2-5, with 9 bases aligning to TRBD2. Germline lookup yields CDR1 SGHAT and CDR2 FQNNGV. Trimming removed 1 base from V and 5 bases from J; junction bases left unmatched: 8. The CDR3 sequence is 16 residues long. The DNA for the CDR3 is TGTGCCAGCAGCTTAGCCGAAGCGGGGGGCCGGGAGACCCAGTACTTC. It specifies CASSLAEAGGRETQYF.

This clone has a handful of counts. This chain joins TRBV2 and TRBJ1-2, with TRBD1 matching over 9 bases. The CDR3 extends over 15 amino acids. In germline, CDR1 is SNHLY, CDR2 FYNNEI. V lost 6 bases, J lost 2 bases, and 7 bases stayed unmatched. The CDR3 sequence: CASRSGQGRNYGYTF. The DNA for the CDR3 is TGTGCCAGCAGGTCGGGACAGGGTAGAAACTATGGCTACACCTTC.

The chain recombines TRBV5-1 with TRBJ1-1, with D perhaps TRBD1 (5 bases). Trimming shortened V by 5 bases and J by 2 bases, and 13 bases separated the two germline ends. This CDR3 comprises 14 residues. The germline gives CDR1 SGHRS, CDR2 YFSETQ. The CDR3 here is CASSPTGGNTEAFF. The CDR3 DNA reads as TGCGCCAGCAGTCCGACGGGGGGAAACACTGAAGCTTTCTTT.

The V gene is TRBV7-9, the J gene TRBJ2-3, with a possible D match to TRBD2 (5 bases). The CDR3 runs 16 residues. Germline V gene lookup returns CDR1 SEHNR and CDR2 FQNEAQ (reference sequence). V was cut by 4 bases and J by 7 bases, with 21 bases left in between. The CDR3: CASSYPRATEINTQYF. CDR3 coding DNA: TGTGCCAGCAGCTATCCGAGGGCCACAGAAATTAATACGCAGTATTTT.